This T cell receptor beta chain was captured by sequencing in a study of cytomegalovirus exposure and HLA in healthy donors. The count of this clone is one. What it binds is unknown. Regarding the study as a whole: Earlier findings revealed that most TCR beta V segments proved productive either about 90% or about 30% of the time.

PCR was performed using 60 Vbeta and 13 Jbeta primers. Sequenced by immunoSEQ multiplex PCR; TCRdb stores in-frame clones only, minus some. The sample contains 150,000 to 180,000 clones, approximately 80% of which appear only once. From germline, CDR1 is SGHNT and CDR2 YYREEE (reference sequence). This CDR3 has 15 residues. Trimming cost V 4 bases and J 5 bases; bases outside gene matches: 10. The receptor was isolated from a man younger than 45 in good health and CMV-seropositive. Sequenced: PBMCs. The rearrangement joins TRBV5-4 to TRBJ2-5; 8 nucleotides agree with TRBD2. The CDR3 protein is CASSPQREMGETQYF. CDR3 sequence (DNA): TGTGCCAGCAGCCCCCAGCGGGAGATGGGCGAGACCCAGTACTTC.